The 27 T cell receptor beta chains given below trace back to one sample, sequenced in a study of neurological immune-mediated disorders. TCRdb re-derived calls from the 5' RACE reads in MiXCR, one entry per CDR3 protein. The sample holds about 66,000 distinct CDR3 sequences, 3.5% to 5.5% seen once. The sequenced sample was PBMCs. Receptors were obtained from a man aged 25-40 years with multiple sclerosis.

This clonotype was recorded many times. The V call is TRBV11-2, the J call TRBJ1-2, with a possible D match to TRBD1 (5 bases). The germline gives CDR1 SGHAT, CDR2 FQNNGV. The length of the CDR3 is 13 residues. The V end lost 6 bases, the J end lost 5 bases, and 13 bases lay between the germline ends. The CDR3 loop reads CASSWGRSYGYTF. CDR3 nucleotides: TGTGCCAGCAGTTGGGGCCGGTCATATGGCTACACCTTC.

This clonotype has ten or more counts. The CDR3 DNA reads TGCGCCAGCAGCTTGGCCAGACAGGGGGCGGACGAGCAGTACTTC. This gives the protein CASSLARQGADEQYF. This chain uses TRBV5-1 with TRBJ2-7; 10 bases match TRBD1. Looked up from germline, CDR1 is SGHRS and CDR2 is YFSETQ. There are 15 residues in the CDR3. V shed 0 bases and J 5 bases; nucleotides not matched to a gene: 5. The full variable domain, completed using reference TRBV5-1 and TRBJ2-7, is KAGVTQTPRYLIKTRGQQVTLSCSPISGHRSVSWYQQTPGQGLQFLFEYFSETQRNKGNFPGRFSGRQFSNSRSEMNVSTLELGDSALYLCASSLARQGADEQYFGPGTRLTVT.

This clonotype appeared a few times. J is TRBJ2-2 and V is TRBV3-1; 8 nucleotides line up with TRBD2. The CDR3 has 17 amino acids. With V trimmed by 1 base and J by 1 base, 5 bases remained unmatched. CDR1 is LGHDT and CDR2 is YNNKEL in the germline V gene (reference sequence). The CDR3 region is CASSQVAGGVNTGELFF. The CDR3 region has the DNA TGTGCCAGCAGCCAAGTGGCCGGGGGGGTGAACACCGGGGAGCTGTTTTTT.

This clonotype occurred a few times. The rearrangement joins TRBV12-3 or TRBV12-4 to TRBJ1-2; perhaps TRBD1 as D (5 bases). This CDR3 contains 12 residues. V lost 5 bases to trimming and J lost 14 bases, with 18 bases between them. In nucleotides, the CDR3 is TGTGCCAGCAGTCCGGACACGAGAGAAAAAACCTTC. Translating it yields CASSPDTREKTF.

This clonotype was counted ten times or more. The rearrangement joins TRBV20-1 to TRBJ1-1, with D possibly TRBD1 on 5 matching bases. V lost 5 bases and J lost 5, with 15 bases in between. The length of the CDR3 is 13 residues. From germline, CDR1 is DFQATT and CDR2 SNEGSKA (reference sequence). The CDR3 region has the DNA TGCAGTGCTGGGGGGAGGGGAGATACTGAAGCTTTCTTT. Amino acids: CSAGGRGDTEAFF.

The rearrangement links TRBV7-9 to TRBJ1-1, with a possible D match to TRBD1 (5 bases). CDR1 and CDR2 (germline): SEHNR, FQNEAQ (reference sequence). Trimming took off 4 bases at V and 1 base at J, with 16 bases between the two ends. The CDR3 has 16 amino acids. The CDR3 loop is CASSWSRQLANTEAFF. The CDR3 region has the DNA TGTGCCAGCAGCTGGTCCCGACAGCTAGCGAACACTGAAGCTTTCTTT.

This clonotype was seen a handful of times. This chain uses TRBV27 with TRBJ1-4, with 11 nucleotides matching TRBD1. The CDR3 length is 14 residues. Per the germline V gene, CDR1 is MNHEY and CDR2 is SMNVEV (reference sequence). V gave up 2 bases and J gave up 10 bases; unmatched junction bases: 3. CDR3 nucleotides: TGTGCCAGCAGTTTAGGGACAGGGGGAAGAAAACTGTTTTTT. Its protein is CASSLGTGGRKLFF.

Ten or more counts support this clonotype. The chain joins TRBV6-5 to TRBJ2-7, with TRBD1 matching 7 bases. The CDR3 extends over 16 amino acids. Germline CDR1 reads MNHEY; CDR2 reads SVGAGI. V lost 4 bases and J lost 3; bases outside the gene matches: 12. CDR3 DNA sequence: TGTGCCAGCAGTTCTCATCCCGGGACAGCCTACTACGAGCAGTACTTC. Protein: CASSSHPGTAYYEQYF.

The chain combines TRBV5-1 with TRBJ2-1, with D uncertain. There are 15 residues in the CDR3. V gave up 0 bases and J gave up 0 bases, with 7 bases separating them. Germline values: CDR1 SGHRS, CDR2 YFSETQ. The CDR3, as DNA: TGCGCCAGCAGCTTGGGGCACCCCTCCTACAATGAGCAGTTCTTC. It yields the protein CASSLGHPSYNEQFF.

In this sample, this clonotype turned up many times. This chain uses TRBV30 with TRBJ1-1; the D gene is possibly TRBD1 (5 bases). Trimming cost V 2 bases and J 3 bases, with 16 bases left between them. Germline CDR1 reads GTSNPN; CDR2 reads SVGIG (reference sequence). This CDR3 spans 15 amino acids. CDR3 sequence: CAWSPRGRGDTEAFF. CDR3 sequence (DNA): TGTGCCTGGAGTCCCAGAGGGAGGGGAGACACTGAAGCTTTCTTT.

This clonotype was counted many times. For the CDR3, the DNA is TGTGCCAGCAGCCCCCAGGGACTTCAGGCTGAAGCTTTCTTT. This encodes CASSPQGLQAEAFF. The rearrangement joins TRBV7-9 to TRBJ1-1, with D possibly TRBD1 on 5 matching bases. The CDR3 covers 14 residues. Per the germline V gene, CDR1 is SEHNR and CDR2 is FQNEAQ (reference sequence). Trimming took off 5 bases at V and 6 bases at J, with 16 bases between the two ends.

This clonotype showed up many times. This chain links TRBV15 with TRBJ2-2; no clear D. Germline-derived CDR1 and CDR2 are LNHNV and YYDKDF (reference sequence). V dropped 3 bases and J dropped 8 bases, with 7 bases sitting between them. The CDR3 sequence is 12 residues long. CDR3: CATSRTWGELFF. The CDR3 DNA sequence: TGTGCCACCAGCAGGACCTGGGGGGAGCTGTTTTTT.

This clonotype was seen repeatedly, ten times or more. The chain is built from TRBV18 and TRBJ1-2; no firm D call. CDR3 size: 13 residues. Germline V gene lookup returns CDR1 KGHSH and CDR2 LQKENI. The ends were cut back, 1 base at V and 3 bases at J, with 6 bases in the middle. The CDR3 DNA is TGTGCCAGCTCACCACATCCGGACTATGGCTACACCTTC. It translates to CASSPHPDYGYTF.

There are a few counts of this clonotype. CDR3 protein: CASSTTGGDTGELFF. CDR3 nucleotide sequence: TGCGCCAGCAGCACCACAGGGGGCGACACCGGGGAGCTGTTTTTT. The V call is TRBV5-1, the J call TRBJ2-2, with TRBD1 matching 9 bases. The germline gives CDR1 SGHRS, CDR2 YFSETQ. V trimming: 4 bases; J trimming: 3 bases; junction bases outside the gene matches: 4. The CDR3 has 15 amino acids.

This clonotype appeared many times. The chain joins TRBV11-2 to TRBJ1-6; 7 bases agree with TRBD1. The length of the CDR3 is 15 residues. CDR1 is SGHAT, CDR2 FQNNGV, per germline. Trimming removed 0 bases from V and 9 bases from J; junction bases left unmatched: 5. CDR3 loop: CASSLEMAGGSPLHF. The CDR3 nucleotides read TGTGCCAGCAGCTTAGAAATGGCAGGGGGTTCACCCCTCCACTTT.

This clonotype occurred many times. V and J are TRBV7-7 and TRBJ2-1, with a possible D match to TRBD1 (5 bases). This CDR3 contains 13 residues. Germline loops: CDR1 SSHAT, CDR2 FNYEAQ (reference sequence). Trimming took 1 base from V and 9 from J, leaving 10 bases between them. The CDR3: CASSLEGVSEQFF. CDR3 in DNA: TGTGCCAGCAGCTTAGAAGGGGTCAGTGAGCAGTTCTTC. Looking up the rest from reference TRBV7-7 and TRBJ2-1 gives the full variable domain: GAGVSQSPRYKVTKRGQDVTLRCDPISSHATLYWYQQALGQGPEFLTYFNYEAQPDKSGLPSDRFSAERPEGSISTLTIQRTEQRDSAMYRCASSLEGVSEQFFGPGTRLTVL.

This clonotype has at least ten counts. The V call is TRBV25-1, the J call TRBJ2-1; 7 bases line up with TRBD1. Trimming removed 5 bases from V and 8 bases from J; junction bases left unmatched: 12. CDR3 length: 15 amino acids. Per the germline V gene, CDR1 is MGHDK and CDR2 is SYGVNS. CDR3 sequence reads: CASSSLFGTVDEQFF. As DNA, the CDR3 is TGTGCCAGCAGTTCTCTCTTTGGGACAGTTGATGAGCAGTTCTTC.

This clonotype was counted many times. The rearrangement links TRBV4-1 to TRBJ1-2, with D possibly matching TRBD1 (5 bases). Germline V lookup: CDR1 MGHRA, CDR2 YSYEKL. Deletions cut 2 bases from V and 5 bases from J, with 12 bases between. The CDR3 loop spans 14 amino acids. The DNA for the CDR3 is TGCGCCAGCAGCCAAACAGGAGTTCGGTATGGCTACACCTTC. This translates into CASSQTGVRYGYTF.

This clonotype has at least ten counts. The chain links TRBV20-1 to TRBJ2-3, with D possibly being TRBD2 (5 bases). Trimming left V 0 bases short and J 2 bases short, with 15 bases between. The germline CDR1 and CDR2 sequences are DFQATT and SNEGSKA (reference sequence). The CDR3 is 16 residues long. This chain's CDR3 is CSARDYSRDATDTQYF. The CDR3 DNA sequence: TGCAGTGCTAGAGATTATTCTCGGGATGCCACAGATACGCAGTATTTT.

This clonotype was recorded many times. The J gene is TRBJ1-1, the V gene TRBV9; D gene unclear. The CDR3 is made up of 14 amino acids. CDR1 and CDR2 (germline): SGDLS, YYNGEE. Trimming left V 3 bases short and J 2 bases short, with 11 bases between. The DNA of the CDR3 is TGTGCCAGCAGCGCCCCGCCCTTAAACACTGAAGCTTTCTTT. This translates into CASSAPPLNTEAFF.

There are many counts of this clonotype. The V and J genes are TRBV4-1 and TRBJ2-5, with 12 bases identical to TRBD2. The junction had 7 bases not matched to a gene; V was cut back by 1 base and J by 4 bases. Germline V gene sequence: CDR1 MGHRA, CDR2 YSYEKL. The CDR3 is 17 residues long. The CDR3 DNA follows: TGCGCCAGCAGCCAAGGTGCCCCACTAGCGGGGGGAGAGACCCAGTACTTC. Translated: CASSQGAPLAGGETQYF.

This clonotype was seen more than once but under ten times. V gene TRBV6-2 or TRBV6-3 combines with J gene TRBJ1-5; D possibly corresponds to TRBD1 (5 bases). CDR1 is MNHEY and CDR2 is SVGEGT in the germline V gene. Trimming removed 5 bases at V and 6 bases at J, with 11 bases between. CDR3 length: 13 amino acids. This chain's CDR3 is CASSRGMVQPQHF. CDR3 coding DNA: TGTGCCAGCAGTCGGGGGATGGTTCAGCCCCAGCATTTT.

There are many counts of this clonotype. The V call is TRBV14, the J call TRBJ1-1; D is perhaps TRBD1 (6 bases). CDR1 SGHDN and CDR2 FVKESK come from the germline V gene. CDR3 length equals 15 residues. With 0 bases removed from V and 3 bases from J, the gap between germline ends came to 11 bases. CDR3 protein: CASSQETGSYTEAFF. DNA of the CDR3: TGTGCCAGCAGCCAAGAAACAGGGAGCTACACTGAAGCTTTCTTT.

There are many counts of this clonotype. V usage is TRBV3-1 and J usage is TRBJ2-1; unclear D gene. Germline V gene lookup returns CDR1 LGHDT and CDR2 YNNKEL (reference sequence). The CDR3 totals 13 residues. V was pared by 0 bases and J by 4 bases, with 4 bases between. The CDR3 DNA reads TGTGCCAGCAGCCAAGATAGGTACAATGAGCAGTTCTTC. Protein product: CASSQDRYNEQFF.

This clonotype was found many times. The chain joins TRBV5-6 to TRBJ2-1; no reliable D call. With 0 bases removed from V and 9 bases from J, the gap between germline ends came to 13 bases. Looked up from germline, CDR1 is SGHDT and CDR2 is YYEEEE. This CDR3 region has 14 residues. CDR3 sequence (DNA): TGTGCCAGCAGCTTGGAGGCAGGACGGGCTGAGCAGTTCTTC. This codes for CASSLEAGRAEQFF.

At least ten counts were recorded for this clonotype. V usage is TRBV5-1 and J usage is TRBJ2-5, with D hard to call. V shed 4 bases and J shed 5 bases, with 15 bases lying between them. The germline V gene encodes CDR1 SGHRS and CDR2 YFSETQ. This CDR3 has 14 residues. In DNA, the CDR3 is TGCGCCAGCAGCCCCGGCCCACTACCGGAGACCCAGTACTTC. Protein product: CASSPGPLPETQYF. Together with reference TRBV5-1 and TRBJ2-5, the CDR3 gives the full variable domain: KAGVTQTPRYLIKTRGQQVTLSCSPISGHRSVSWYQQTPGQGLQFLFEYFSETQRNKGNFPGRFSGRQFSNSRSEMNVSTLELGDSALYLCASSPGPLPETQYFGPGTRLLVL.

Many counts were recorded for this clonotype. This sequence joins TRBV25-1 and TRBJ1-2; D uncertain. The CDR3 is 15 residues long. V lost 3 bases to trimming and J lost 8 bases, with 19 bases between them. Germline CDR1 and CDR2: MGHDK and SYGVNS. This CDR3 is CASSDLDTSVRGYTF. DNA of the CDR3: TGTGCCAGCAGTGACCTCGACACCAGTGTCCGAGGCTACACCTTC.